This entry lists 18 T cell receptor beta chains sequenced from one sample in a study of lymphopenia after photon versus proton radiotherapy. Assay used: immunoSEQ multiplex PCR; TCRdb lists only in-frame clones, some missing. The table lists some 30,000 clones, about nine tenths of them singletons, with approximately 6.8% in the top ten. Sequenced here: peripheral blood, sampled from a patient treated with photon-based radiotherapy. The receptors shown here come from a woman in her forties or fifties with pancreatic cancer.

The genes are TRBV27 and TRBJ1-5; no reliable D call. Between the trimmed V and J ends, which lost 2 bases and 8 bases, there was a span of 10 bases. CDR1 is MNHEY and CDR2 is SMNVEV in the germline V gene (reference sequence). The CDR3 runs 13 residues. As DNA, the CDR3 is TGTGCCAGCAGTTTAAAATATATGGAGCCCCAGCATTTT. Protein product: CASSLKYMEPQHF.

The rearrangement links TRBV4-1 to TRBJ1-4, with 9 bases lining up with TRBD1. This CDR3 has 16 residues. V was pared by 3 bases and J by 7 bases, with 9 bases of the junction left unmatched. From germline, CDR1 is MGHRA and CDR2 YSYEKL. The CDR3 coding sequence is TGCGCCAGCAGCCAGGCTGGACAGGGGATGAGTGAAAAACTGTTTTTT. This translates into CASSQAGQGMSEKLFF.

DNA of the CDR3: TGTGCCACCAGCAGGGGGACAGGGGCGTCCTACGAGCAGTACTTC. The encoded protein is CATSRGTGASYEQYF. This chain uses TRBV15 with TRBJ2-7, with TRBD1 matching 10 bases. V was clipped by 3 bases and J by 1 base; unmatched bases: 3. CDR1 LNHNV and CDR2 YYDKDF come from the germline V gene (reference sequence). The CDR3 runs 15 residues.

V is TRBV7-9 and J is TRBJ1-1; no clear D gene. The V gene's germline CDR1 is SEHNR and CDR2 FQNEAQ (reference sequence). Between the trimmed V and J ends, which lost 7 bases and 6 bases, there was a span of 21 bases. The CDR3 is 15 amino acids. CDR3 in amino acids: CASNSPRGRSAEAFF. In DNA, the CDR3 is TGTGCCAGCAACTCCCCGCGAGGGAGGAGTGCTGAAGCTTTCTTT. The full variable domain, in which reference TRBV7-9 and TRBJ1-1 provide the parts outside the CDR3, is DTGVSQNPRHKITKRGQNVTFRCDPISEHNRLYWYRQTLGQGPEFLTYFQNEAQLEKSRLLSDRFSAERPKGSFSTLEIQRTEQGDSAMYLCASNSPRGRSAEAFFGQGTRLTVV.

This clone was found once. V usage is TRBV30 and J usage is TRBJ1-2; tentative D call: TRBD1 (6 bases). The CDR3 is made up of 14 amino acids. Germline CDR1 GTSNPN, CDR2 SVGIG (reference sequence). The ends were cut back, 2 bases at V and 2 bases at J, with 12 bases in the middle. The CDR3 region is CAWSWDIRNYGYTF. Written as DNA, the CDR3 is TGTGCCTGGAGTTGGGACATAAGAAACTATGGCTACACCTTC.

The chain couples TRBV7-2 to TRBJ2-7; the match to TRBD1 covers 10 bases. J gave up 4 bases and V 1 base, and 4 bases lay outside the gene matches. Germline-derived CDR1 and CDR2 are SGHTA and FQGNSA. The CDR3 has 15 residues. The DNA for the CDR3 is TGTGCCAGCAGCTTAGGGGGACAGGGGTTTTACGAGCAGTACTTC. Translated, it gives CASSLGGQGFYEQYF.

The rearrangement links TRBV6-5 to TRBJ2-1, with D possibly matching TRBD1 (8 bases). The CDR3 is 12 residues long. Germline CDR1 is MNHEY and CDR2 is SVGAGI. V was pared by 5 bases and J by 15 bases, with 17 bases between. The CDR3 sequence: CASSPGGTGPFF. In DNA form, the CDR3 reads TGTGCCAGCAGTCCCGGGGGGACAGGTCCGTTCTTC.

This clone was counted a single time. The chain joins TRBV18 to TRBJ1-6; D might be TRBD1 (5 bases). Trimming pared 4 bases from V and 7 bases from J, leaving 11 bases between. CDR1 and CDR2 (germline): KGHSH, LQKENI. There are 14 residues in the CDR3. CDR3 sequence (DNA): TGTGCCAGCTCACTCGGGACCGAAAATTCACCCCTCCACTTT. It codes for CASSLGTENSPLHF.

The CDR3 sequence is CASGKPDGNSGNTIYF. The CDR3 DNA reads TGTGCCAGCGGCAAGCCGGACGGAAACTCTGGAAACACCATATATTTT. The genes are TRBV19 and TRBJ1-3; unclear D gene. CDR3 size: 16 residues. Per the germline V gene, CDR1 is LNHDA and CDR2 is SQIVND (reference sequence). Trimming removed 9 bases from V and 0 bases from J, with 18 bases in between.

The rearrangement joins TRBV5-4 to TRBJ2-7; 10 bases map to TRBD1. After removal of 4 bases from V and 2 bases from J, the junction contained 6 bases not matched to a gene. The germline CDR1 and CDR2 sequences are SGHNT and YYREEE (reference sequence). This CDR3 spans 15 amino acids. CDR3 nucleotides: TGTGCCAGCAGCCATCCGGGACAGGGGACCTACGAGCAGTACTTC. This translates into CASSHPGQGTYEQYF.

The CDR3 protein is CASSLGTSSPDTQYF. CDR3 in DNA: TGTGCCAGCAGCTTAGGCACTAGCTCGCCAGATACGCAGTATTTT. The rearrangement links TRBV11-2 to TRBJ2-3; D possibly corresponds to TRBD2 (6 bases). In germline, CDR1 is SGHAT, CDR2 FQNNGV. Trimming pared 1 base from V and 4 bases from J, leaving 12 bases between. This CDR3 is built from 15 residues.

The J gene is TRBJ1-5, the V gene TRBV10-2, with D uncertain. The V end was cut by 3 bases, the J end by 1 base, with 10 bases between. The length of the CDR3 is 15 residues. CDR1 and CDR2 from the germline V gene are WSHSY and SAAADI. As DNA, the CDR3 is TGCGCCAGCAGTGATGAGGGAGTAAGCAATCAGCCCCAGCATTTT. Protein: CASSDEGVSNQPQHF.

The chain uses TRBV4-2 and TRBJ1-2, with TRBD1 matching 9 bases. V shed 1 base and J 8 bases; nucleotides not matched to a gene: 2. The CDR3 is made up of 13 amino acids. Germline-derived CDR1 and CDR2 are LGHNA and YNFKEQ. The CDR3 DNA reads TGTGCCAGCAGCCAAGCCACAGGGGGCGGCTACACCTTC. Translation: CASSQATGGGYTF.

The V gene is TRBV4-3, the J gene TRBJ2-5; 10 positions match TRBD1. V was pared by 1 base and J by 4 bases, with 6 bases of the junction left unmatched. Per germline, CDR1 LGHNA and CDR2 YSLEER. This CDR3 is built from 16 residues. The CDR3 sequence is CASSQGQGAFSETQYF. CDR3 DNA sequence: TGCGCCAGCAGCCAAGGACAGGGGGCCTTTTCAGAGACCCAGTACTTC.

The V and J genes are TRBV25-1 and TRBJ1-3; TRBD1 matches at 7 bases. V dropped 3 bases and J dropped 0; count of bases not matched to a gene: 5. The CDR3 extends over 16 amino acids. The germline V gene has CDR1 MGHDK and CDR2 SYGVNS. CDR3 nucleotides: TGTGCCAGCAGTGATTCGGACAGGATCTCTGGAAACACCATATATTTT. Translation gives CASSDSDRISGNTIYF.

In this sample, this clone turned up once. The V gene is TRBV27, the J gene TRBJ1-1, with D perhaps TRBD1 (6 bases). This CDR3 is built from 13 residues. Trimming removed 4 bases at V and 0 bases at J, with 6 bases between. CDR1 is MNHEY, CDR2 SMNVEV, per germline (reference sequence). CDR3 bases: TGTGCCAGCAGTTGGACAGTGAACACTGAAGCTTTCTTT. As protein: CASSWTVNTEAFF.

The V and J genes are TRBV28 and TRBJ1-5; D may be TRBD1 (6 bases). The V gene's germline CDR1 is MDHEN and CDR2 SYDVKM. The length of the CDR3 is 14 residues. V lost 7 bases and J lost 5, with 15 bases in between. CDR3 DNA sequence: TGTGCCAGCACCGTAGCGGGGGCCGATCAGCCCCAGCATTTT. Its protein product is CASTVAGADQPQHF.

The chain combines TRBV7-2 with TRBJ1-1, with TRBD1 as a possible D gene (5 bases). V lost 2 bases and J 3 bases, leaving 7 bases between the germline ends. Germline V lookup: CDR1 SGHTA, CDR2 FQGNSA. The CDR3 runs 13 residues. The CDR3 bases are TGTGCCAGCAGCTTACAGGGTTACACTGAAGCTTTCTTT. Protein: CASSLQGYTEAFF.